The 24 T cell receptor beta chains in this list originate from one sample, sequenced in a study of CD8+ T cells in alopecia areata. Sequencing used cDNA as its template, made by extracting RNA and reverse transcribing it. Produced via immunoSEQ multiplex PCR; TCRdb's table is partial and in-frame only. This table has about 150,000 clones, around 50% appearing once. Material: CD8+ T cells sorted from blood, obtained at week 0. Receptor source: a human donor with alopecia areata.

Only one count was recorded for this clone. This chain joins TRBV20-1 and TRBJ1-1; D ambiguous. The length of the CDR3 is 11 residues. Deletions cut 3 bases from V and 8 bases from J, with 10 bases between. The V gene's germline CDR1 is DFQATT and CDR2 SNEGSKA (reference sequence). The CDR3 region is CSASGQTEAFF. The DNA of the CDR3 is TGCAGTGCTAGCGGCCAGACCGAAGCTTTCTTT.

This clone was seen more than once but under ten times. V gene TRBV7-9 combines with J gene TRBJ2-7; a weak D match, TRBD1 (6 bases). Trimming removed 5 bases at V and 3 bases at J, with 17 bases between. Germline V gene data show CDR1 as SEHNR and CDR2 as FQNEAQ (reference sequence). This CDR3 has 15 residues. The CDR3 sequence is CASSPPTGGFYEQYF. The DNA for the CDR3 is TGTGCCAGCAGCCCACCGACAGGAGGATTCTACGAGCAGTACTTC.

The table lists this clone with a few counts. V is TRBV19 and J is TRBJ2-1; D gene uncertain. This CDR3 has 13 residues. The V and J ends lost 1 base and 9 bases respectively, with 10 bases between them. Germline lookup yields CDR1 LNHDA and CDR2 SQIVND (reference sequence). The CDR3 nucleotides are TGTGCCAGTAGTATAGCGGCTCGAAGTGAGCAGTTCTTC. Translated: CASSIAARSEQFF.

The V gene is TRBV11-2, the J gene TRBJ1-1; no clear D gene. Deletions cut 6 bases from V and 11 bases from J, with 13 bases between. The CDR3 has 11 residues. Per germline, CDR1 SGHAT and CDR2 FQNNGV. DNA of the CDR3: TGTGCCAGCAGTTGGACCAGCGTCGCTTTCTTT. Translated: CASSWTSVAFF. Supplemented by reference TRBV11-2 and TRBJ1-1, the full variable domain reads EAGVAQSPRYKIIEKRQSVAFWCNPISGHATLYWYQQILGQGPKLLIQFQNNGVVDDSQLPKDRFSAERLKGVDSTLKIQPAKLEDSAVYLCASSWTSVAFFGQGTRLTVV.

This clone was picked up a small number of times. The rearrangement uses TRBV7-2 and TRBJ2-5; 10 bases are a match to TRBD1. This CDR3 is built from 14 residues. The trim removed 5 bases at V and 7 bases at J, leaving 7 bases unmatched. Per the germline V gene, CDR1 is SGHTA and CDR2 is FQGNSA. DNA of the CDR3: TGTGCCAGCAGCGAGGGACAGGGGAGAGGGACCCAGTACTTC. Translating it yields CASSEGQGRGTQYF. The whole variable domain, filled in from reference TRBV7-2 and TRBJ2-5, reads GAGVSQSPSNKVTEKGKDVELRCDPISGHTALYWYRQSLGQGLEFLIYFQGNSAPDKSGLPSDRFSAERTGGSVSTLTIQRTQQEDSAVYLCASSEGQGRGTQYFGPGTRLLVL.

The rearrangement joins TRBV30 to TRBJ2-1; D is unresolved. Trimming took 3 bases from V and 0 from J, leaving 12 bases between them. The CDR3 contains 15 residues. Germline V lookup: CDR1 GTSNPN, CDR2 SVGIG (reference sequence). CDR3 DNA sequence: TGTGCCTGGAGGACACCGAGGAGCTCCTACAATGAGCAGTTCTTC. This codes for CAWRTPRSSYNEQFF.

This chain joins TRBV7-2 and TRBJ1-1; possibly TRBD1 for D (5 bases). Between the trimmed V and J ends, which lost 4 bases and 6 bases, there was a span of 9 bases. This CDR3 contains 12 residues. The germline CDR1 and CDR2 sequences are SGHTA and FQGNSA. The CDR3 reads CASSSGRPEAFF. DNA for the CDR3: TGTGCCAGCAGCTCAGGGCGGCCTGAAGCTTTCTTT.

This clone appeared a few times. The chain has TRBV23-1 and TRBJ2-2; D is uncertain. TRBV23-1 is flagged as an ORF with uncertain function. V was cut by 3 bases and J by 1 base, with 12 bases left in between. This CDR3 has 16 amino acids. CDR3 protein: CASSHDPARNTGELFF. CDR3 bases: TGCGCCAGCAGTCATGACCCCGCGCGGAACACCGGGGAGCTGTTTTTT.

This rearrangement joins TRBV13 to TRBJ1-1; D uncertain. CDR3 length: 12 residues. Germline CDR1 and CDR2: PRHDT and FYEKMQ (reference sequence). Trimming removed 5 bases at V and 4 bases at J, with 8 bases between. The chain's CDR3 is CASSLEATEAFF. The CDR3 nucleotides read TGTGCCAGCAGCCTCGAAGCCACTGAAGCTTTCTTT. The full variable domain, with the rest looked up from reference TRBV13 and TRBJ1-1, is AAGVIQSPRHLIKEKRETATLKCYPIPRHDTVYWYQQGPGQDPQFLISFYEKMQSDKGSIPDRFSAQQFSDYHSELNMSSLELGDSALYFCASSLEATEAFFGQGTRLTVV.

CDR3 region: CASSLGSSQYF. In DNA, the CDR3 is TGTGCCAGCAGTTTGGGCTCTTCGCAGTACTTC. The J gene is TRBJ2-7, the V gene TRBV27; D remains unclear. In germline, CDR1 is MNHEY, CDR2 SMNVEV (reference sequence). Trimming took off 3 bases at V and 9 bases at J, with 9 bases between the two ends. The CDR3 is made up of 11 amino acids.

This chain connects TRBV19 to TRBJ1-1; perhaps TRBD1 as D (5 bases). There are 13 residues in the CDR3. Germline V gene sequence: CDR1 LNHDA, CDR2 SQIVND (reference sequence). V lost 7 bases and J 5 bases, leaving 14 bases between the germline ends. Here the CDR3 DNA reads TGTGCCAGTAACGGGGGGTCGGGAACTGAAGCTTTCTTT. Protein product: CASNGGSGTEAFF.

The chain joins TRBV15 to TRBJ2-5; possible D gene TRBD2, 5 bases. With 0 bases removed from V and 5 bases from J, the gap between germline ends came to 13 bases. CDR3 length equals 15 residues. CDR1 and CDR2 from the germline V gene are LNHNV and YYDKDF (reference sequence). CDR3 protein: CATSRDRERWETQYF. The CDR3, as DNA: TGTGCCACCAGCAGAGATAGGGAGCGATGGGAGACCCAGTACTTC.

This clone has more than one count but fewer than ten. CDR3 bases: TGTGCCTGGAGGGAGAGAGGGAATCAGCCCCAGCATTTT. Translating gives CAWRERGNQPQHF. This sequence joins TRBV30 and TRBJ1-5; no clear D. V was trimmed by 3 bases and J by 4 bases, leaving 10 bases between them. The length of the CDR3 is 13 residues. Germline V gene data show CDR1 as GTSNPN and CDR2 as SVGIG (reference sequence).

The chain carries TRBV7-2 and TRBJ1-2; D is uncertain. Germline CDR1 reads SGHTA; CDR2 reads FQGNSA. Trimming left V 5 bases short and J 6 bases short, with 22 bases between. The CDR3 is made up of 16 amino acids. The CDR3 coding sequence is TGTGCCAGCAGCCCCGAATTCCCAGACCCGATAAATGGCTACACCTTC. As protein: CASSPEFPDPINGYTF. Full variable domain (remainder filled in from reference TRBV7-2 and TRBJ1-2): GAGVSQSPSNKVTEKGKDVELRCDPISGHTALYWYRQSLGQGLEFLIYFQGNSAPDKSGLPSDRFSAERTGGSVSTLTIQRTQQEDSAVYLCASSPEFPDPINGYTFGSGTRLTVV.

In nucleotides, the CDR3 is TGTGCCAGCAGTGAAAATGTGGGGGGCACTGGCTACACCTTC. Amino acids: CASSENVGGTGYTF. V gene TRBV2 combines with J gene TRBJ1-2; tentative D call: TRBD1 (6 bases). V was shortened by 2 bases and J by 7 bases, with 14 bases between the two germline ends. CDR1 is SNHLY and CDR2 is FYNNEI in the germline V gene. The CDR3 sequence is 14 residues long.

The chain is built from TRBV29-1 and TRBJ1-6; TRBD1 aligns across 7 bases. Germline V gene lookup returns CDR1 SQVTM and CDR2 ANQGSEA. The V gene end was trimmed by 0 bases and the J gene end by 12 bases; junction bases not matched to a gene: 11. CDR3 length: 15 amino acids. CDR3 loop: CSVEDWDSPGGPLHF. The CDR3 DNA sequence: TGCAGCGTTGAAGATTGGGACAGCCCCGGAGGACCCCTCCACTTT.

The genes are TRBV10-3 and TRBJ2-3; 9 bases align to TRBD1. Losses at the gene ends were 6 bases for V and 3 bases for J; bases not matched to a gene: 7. CDR3 size: 15 residues. Germline-derived CDR1 and CDR2 are ENHRY and SYGVKD. The CDR3 sequence is CAISARDRVTDTQYF. The CDR3 region has the DNA TGTGCCATCAGCGCCCGGGACAGGGTGACAGATACGCAGTATTTT.

Many counts were recorded for this clone. The chain has TRBV4-3 and TRBJ2-3; D remains ambiguous. The length of the CDR3 is 19 residues. Trimming pared 0 bases from V and 3 bases from J, leaving 22 bases between. Per the germline V gene, CDR1 is LGHNA and CDR2 is YSLEER. CDR3 coding DNA: TGCGCCAGCAGCCAAGAACAAGGCTTTCAGTACAGCGATACAGATACGCAGTATTTT. Protein sequence: CASSQEQGFQYSDTDTQYF.

This chain joins TRBV11-2 and TRBJ2-7; D tentatively reads TRBD1 or TRBD2 (6 bases each). The germline CDR1 and CDR2 sequences are SGHAT and FQNNGV. V was trimmed by 3 bases and J by 5 bases, leaving 14 bases between them. The CDR3 loop spans 14 amino acids. The CDR3 reads CASSFRGPRDEQYF. In DNA form, the CDR3 reads TGTGCCAGCAGCTTCCGGGGGCCACGGGACGAGCAGTACTTC.

The V call is TRBV7-2, the J call TRBJ1-1, with TRBD1 as a possible D gene (5 bases). The V gene lost 0 bases and the J gene lost 6 bases, with 8 bases spanning the gap. The CDR3 is made up of 13 amino acids. Per the germline V gene, CDR1 is SGHTA and CDR2 is FQGNSA. As DNA, the CDR3 is TGTGCCAGCAGCTTAGCGGCAGGGTCTGAAGCTTTCTTT. Its protein product is CASSLAAGSEAFF.

In this sample, this clone turned up a few times. The chain joins TRBV4-3 to TRBJ2-1, with D perhaps TRBD2 (5 bases). V lost 0 bases, J lost 8 bases, and 8 bases lay in between. Germline assignment: CDR1 LGHNA and CDR2 YSLEER. This CDR3 spans 13 amino acids. The CDR3 bases are TGCGCCAGCAGCCAAGATCGGGGTCATGAGCAGTTCTTC. Protein sequence: CASSQDRGHEQFF.

The sample holds a few counts of this clone. One end of the junction does not line up with germline, which may come from a read error. J is TRBJ2-3 and V is TRBV7-9, with TRBD2 identical over 10 bases. In germline, CDR1 is SEHNR, CDR2 FQNEAQ (reference sequence). The CDR3 is 15 residues long. This chain's CDR3 is CASSPRTSGTYTQYF. The DNA for the CDR3 is TGTGCCAGCAGCCCAAGGACTAGCGGCACATATACGCAGTATTTT.

Only a few counts were recorded for this clone. This chain uses TRBV6-5 with TRBJ2-7, with 9 bases that match TRBD1. With 6 bases clipped from V and 2 bases from J, the junction kept 8 bases outside the gene matches. The CDR3 has 15 amino acids. Germline V CDR1 and CDR2: MNHEY, SVGAGI. The chain's CDR3 is CASSPPGTGPYEQYF. CDR3 in DNA: TGTGCCAGCAGCCCTCCCGGGACAGGGCCCTACGAGCAGTACTTC.

The rearrangement joins TRBV13 to TRBJ1-1; no reliable D call. Germline CDR1 is PRHDT and CDR2 is FYEKMQ (reference sequence). CDR3 length equals 12 residues. The ends were cut back, 8 bases at V and 6 bases at J, with 13 bases in the middle. The CDR3 DNA follows: TGTGCCAGCCGGTTAAGGATGGCTGAAGCTTTCTTT. Its translation is CASRLRMAEAFF.